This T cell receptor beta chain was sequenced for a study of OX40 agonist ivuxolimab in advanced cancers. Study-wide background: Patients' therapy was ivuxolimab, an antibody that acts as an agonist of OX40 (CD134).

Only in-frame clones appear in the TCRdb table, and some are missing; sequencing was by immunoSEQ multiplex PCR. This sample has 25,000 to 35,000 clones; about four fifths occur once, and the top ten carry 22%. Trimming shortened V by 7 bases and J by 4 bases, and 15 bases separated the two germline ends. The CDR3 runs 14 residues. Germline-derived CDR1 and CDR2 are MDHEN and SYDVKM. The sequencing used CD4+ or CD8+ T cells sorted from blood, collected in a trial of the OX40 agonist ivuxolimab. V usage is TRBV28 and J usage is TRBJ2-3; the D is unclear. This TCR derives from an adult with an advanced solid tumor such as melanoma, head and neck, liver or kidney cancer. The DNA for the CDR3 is TGTGCCAGCACCTCAAGAGAGGCCCCAGATACGCAGTATTTT. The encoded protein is CASTSREAPDTQYF.